Below are 22 T cell receptor beta chains sequenced from a single sample in a study of response to subunit inactivated influenza vaccine. TCRdb recomputed calls from the RT-PCR reads with MiXCR, one row per CDR3 protein. The sample contains roughly 710,000 distinct CDR3 sequences, 12% to 15% of which appear only once. Sample: PBMCs from blood, taken 14 days before vaccination. These receptors originate from a man aged 45-60 years who received an inactivated influenza vaccine.

The sample holds a few counts of this clonotype. The J gene is TRBJ1-1, the V gene TRBV12-3 or TRBV12-4; D may be TRBD1 (6 bases). The CDR3 is 15 amino acids. With 2 bases removed from V and 5 bases from J, the gap between germline ends came to 15 bases. The CDR3 loop reads CASSLKAGAWTEAFF. In DNA form, the CDR3 reads TGTGCCAGCAGTTTAAAGGCAGGGGCTTGGACTGAAGCTTTCTTT.

The chain couples TRBV4-2 to TRBJ1-5, with D maybe TRBD1 (6 bases). From germline, CDR1 is LGHNA and CDR2 YNFKEQ. The CDR3 extends over 15 amino acids. Trimming removed 1 base at V and 6 bases at J, with 13 bases between. CDR3 region: CASSQVRDIRQPQHF. The CDR3 region has the DNA TGTGCCAGCAGCCAAGTCCGGGACATTCGTCAGCCCCAGCATTTT.

The genes are TRBV5-1 and TRBJ2-1; 13 bases map to TRBD2. CDR3 length equals 14 residues. Germline CDR1 reads SGHRS; CDR2 reads YFSETQ. V was pared by 4 bases and J by 7 bases, with 2 bases of the junction left unmatched. The CDR3 loop is CASSTSGRANEQFF. The CDR3 bases are TGCGCCAGCAGCACTAGCGGGAGGGCAAATGAGCAGTTCTTC.

This clonotype was counted many times. The chain employs TRBV10-3 and TRBJ2-7; 8 nucleotides line up with TRBD1. The CDR3 covers 13 residues. Looked up from germline, CDR1 is ENHRY and CDR2 is SYGVKD. Trimming removed 6 bases from V and 4 bases from J; junction bases left unmatched: 5. The CDR3 nucleotides are TGTGCCATCAGGCGACAGGGGACATACGAGCAGTACTTC. Protein sequence: CAIRRQGTYEQYF.

This clonotype has at least ten counts. The chain uses TRBV20-1 and TRBJ2-5, with 7 bases matching TRBD1. Germline V CDR1 and CDR2: DFQATT, SNEGSKA (reference sequence). CDR3 length: 14 residues. V lost 2 bases, J lost 1 base, and 4 bases stayed unmatched. The CDR3 spells CSARKTGTQETQYF. CDR3 DNA sequence: TGCAGTGCTAGAAAGACAGGGACCCAAGAGACCCAGTACTTC.

The sample holds a few counts of this clonotype. The V and J genes are TRBV7-9 and TRBJ2-1; D unresolved. The CDR3 length is 17 residues. The V and J ends lost 3 bases and 0 bases respectively, with 15 bases between them. CDR1 is SEHNR, CDR2 FQNEAQ, per germline (reference sequence). CDR3 residues: CASSFTLLVSSYNEQFF. DNA of the CDR3: TGTGCCAGCAGCTTCACCCTACTCGTGAGCTCCTACAATGAGCAGTTCTTC.

This clonotype was detected only a few times. The rearrangement joins TRBV10-3 to TRBJ2-5; possibly TRBD2 for D (7 bases). CDR1 and CDR2 (germline): ENHRY, SYGVKD. V was clipped by 3 bases and J by 2 bases, with 16 bases between them. The CDR3 is made up of 16 amino acids. The CDR3 loop reads CAISDPGGRTQETQYF. The CDR3, as DNA: TGTGCCATCAGTGACCCGGGGGGCCGAACACAAGAGACCCAGTACTTC.

The CDR3 region has the DNA TGTGCCAGCAGCTTAGCGGGCAGGGCTGAAAAACTGTTTTTT. Encoded protein: CASSLAGRAEKLFF. The chain is built from TRBV7-8 and TRBJ1-4; TRBD1 might be the D (5 bases). V lost 0 bases to trimming and J lost 7 bases, with 9 bases between them. CDR3 length equals 14 residues. Germline assignment: CDR1 SGHVS and CDR2 FQNEAQ.

Ten or more counts support this clonotype. This chain links TRBV12-3 or TRBV12-4 with TRBJ2-1; D possibly uses TRBD1 or TRBD2 (6 bases each). The germline V and J ends were trimmed by 7 bases and 13 bases, with 17 bases remaining between them. The length of the CDR3 is 12 residues. The CDR3: CASTLEGGPQFF. DNA of the CDR3: TGTGCCAGCACCCTCGAAGGGGGGCCCCAGTTCTTC.

This clonotype was detected a few times. V is TRBV6-6 and J is TRBJ2-7, with D maybe TRBD1 (5 bases). The CDR3 extends over 12 amino acids. Between the trimmed V and J ends, which lost 2 bases and 7 bases, there was a span of 9 bases. CDR1 is MNHNY, CDR2 SVGAGI, per germline (reference sequence). CDR3 in amino acids: CASSYAGWEQYF. As DNA, the CDR3 is TGTGCCAGCAGTTACGCAGGGTGGGAGCAGTACTTC.

This clonotype was counted at least ten times. The chain links TRBV5-1 to TRBJ1-2; 9 nucleotides agree with TRBD1. Germline CDR1 is SGHRS and CDR2 is YFSETQ. V shed 4 bases and J 5 bases; nucleotides not matched to a gene: 6. This CDR3 has 14 amino acids. CDR3 protein: CASSKDRGQYGYTF. The CDR3 coding sequence is TGCGCCAGCAGCAAGGACAGGGGTCAATATGGCTACACCTTC.

This clonotype appeared a few times. The genes are TRBV6-1 and TRBJ1-1; 9 nucleotides align to TRBD1. The length of the CDR3 is 16 residues. The V gene's germline CDR1 is MNHNS and CDR2 SASEGT. With V trimmed by 6 bases and J by 6 bases, 14 bases remained unmatched. The CDR3 DNA is TGTGCCAGCAGGAGTCCCGGGACAGGGAAGTCGGCTGAAGCTTTCTTT. Protein: CASRSPGTGKSAEAFF.

This chain joins TRBV6-1 and TRBJ1-2; D not certain. The CDR3 spans 14 residues. V was clipped by 6 bases and J by 8 bases, with 19 bases between them. Germline V gene sequence: CDR1 MNHNS, CDR2 SASEGT. The CDR3 spells CASSPGRLLGGYTF. CDR3 nucleotides: TGTGCCAGCAGCCCGGGGAGGCTCCTGGGGGGCTACACCTTC.

The chain uses TRBV11-2 and TRBJ2-7, with a weak D call TRBD2 (6 bases). Trimming took off 5 bases at V and 3 bases at J, with 14 bases between the two ends. The CDR3 length is 14 residues. Germline values: CDR1 SGHAT, CDR2 FQNNGV. This chain's CDR3 is CASSRMWGDYEQYF. The CDR3 nucleotides are TGTGCCAGCAGCCGGATGTGGGGGGACTACGAGCAGTACTTC.

The chain combines TRBV12-3 or TRBV12-4 with TRBJ1-5; no firm D call. V lost 3 bases and J 3 bases, leaving 12 bases between the germline ends. The CDR3 runs 15 residues. The CDR3 region is CASSFEGGPNQPQHF. The CDR3 DNA follows: TGTGCCAGCAGTTTTGAGGGAGGGCCCAATCAGCCCCAGCATTTT.

This clonotype occurred a few times. As DNA, the CDR3 is TGTGCCAGCAGACCCGACGGGTATGGCTACACCTTC. It encodes CASRPDGYGYTF. The chain carries TRBV12-3 or TRBV12-4 and TRBJ1-2; D is uncertain. V gave up 6 bases and J gave up 5 bases, with 10 bases separating them. The CDR3 sequence is 12 residues long.

The table lists this clonotype with a few counts. CDR3 loop: CASSPLRGERNTEAFF. The CDR3 DNA is TGTGCCAGCAGCCCACTAAGGGGGGAAAGGAACACTGAAGCTTTCTTT. The rearrangement joins TRBV7-6 to TRBJ1-1, with D maybe TRBD1 (6 bases). The V end lost 5 bases, the J end lost 1 base, and 17 bases lay between the germline ends. This CDR3 has 16 residues. The germline CDR1 and CDR2 sequences are SGHVS and FNYEAQ.

This clonotype was recorded a few times. This sequence joins TRBV18 and TRBJ2-4; either TRBD1 or TRBD2 may fit D (5 bases each). Germline CDR1 and CDR2: KGHSH and LQKENI. This CDR3 region has 15 residues. V gave up 2 bases and J gave up 0 bases, with 8 bases separating them. DNA for the CDR3: TGTGCCAGCTCACCAGGGGGTCTAGCCAAAAACATTCAGTACTTC. It encodes CASSPGGLAKNIQYF.

J is TRBJ2-5 and V is TRBV5-1; TRBD2 aligns across 12 bases. The germline V gene encodes CDR1 SGHRS and CDR2 YFSETQ. V shed 0 bases, J shed 4 bases, and the junction held 4 bases outside the gene matches. The CDR3 has 16 amino acids. The CDR3 DNA follows: TGCGCCAGCAGCTTGGCCGCGGGACTAGCGGGAGAGACCCAGTACTTC. Protein: CASSLAAGLAGETQYF.

The chain joins TRBV4-1 to TRBJ1-1, with D possibly TRBD1 on 6 matching bases. The CDR3 runs 13 residues. Trimming pared 3 bases from V and 7 bases from J, leaving 12 bases between. Germline-derived CDR1 and CDR2 are MGHRA and YSYEKL. The CDR3 reads CASSQARTVEAFF. The CDR3 DNA reads as TGCGCCAGCAGCCAGGCCCGGACAGTTGAAGCTTTCTTT.

There are many counts of this clonotype. V gene TRBV5-1 combines with J gene TRBJ2-1, with D uncertain. This CDR3 has 14 residues. Per germline, CDR1 SGHRS and CDR2 YFSETQ. The V and J ends lost 0 bases and 10 bases respectively, with 14 bases between them. The CDR3 loop is CASSLEGHGIEQFF. CDR3 DNA: TGCGCCAGCAGCTTGGAAGGGCATGGAATCGAGCAGTTCTTC.

This clonotype was observed a few times. The gene calls are TRBV11-1 and TRBJ1-1, with TRBD1 identical over 7 bases. This CDR3 spans 19 amino acids. Per the germline V gene, CDR1 is SGHAT and CDR2 is FQDESV (reference sequence). Unmatched junction bases numbered 18, after V lost 5 bases and J lost 0 bases. CDR3 bases: TGTGCCAGCAGCCTAACCCAGGGGGTTGGATTCCAAATGAACACTGAAGCTTTCTTT. The encoded protein is CASSLTQGVGFQMNTEAFF.